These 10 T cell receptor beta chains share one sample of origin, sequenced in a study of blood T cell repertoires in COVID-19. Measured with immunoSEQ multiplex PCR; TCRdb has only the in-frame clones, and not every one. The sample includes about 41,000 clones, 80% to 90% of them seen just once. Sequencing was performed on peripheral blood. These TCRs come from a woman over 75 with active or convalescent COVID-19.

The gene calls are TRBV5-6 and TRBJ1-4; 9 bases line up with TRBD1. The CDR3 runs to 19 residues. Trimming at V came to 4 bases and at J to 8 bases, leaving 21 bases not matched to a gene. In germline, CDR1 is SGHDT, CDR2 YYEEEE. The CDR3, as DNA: TGTGCCAGCAGCCCCCCCCCGGGGGACAGGGAGGTGTTGGTGGAAAAACTGTTTTTT. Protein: CASSPPPGDREVLVEKLFF.

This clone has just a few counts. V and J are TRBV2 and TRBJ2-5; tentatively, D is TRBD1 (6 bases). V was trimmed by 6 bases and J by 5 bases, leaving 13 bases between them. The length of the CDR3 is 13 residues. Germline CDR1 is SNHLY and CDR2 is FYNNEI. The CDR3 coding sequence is TGTGCCAGCAGCCTCAGGGGTCGGGAGACCCAGTACTTC. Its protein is CASSLRGRETQYF.

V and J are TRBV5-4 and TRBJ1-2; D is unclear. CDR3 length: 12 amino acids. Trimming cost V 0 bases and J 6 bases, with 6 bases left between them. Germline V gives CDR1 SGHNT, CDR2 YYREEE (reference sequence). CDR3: CASSLGPDGYTF. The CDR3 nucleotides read TGTGCCAGCAGCTTGGGTCCGGATGGCTACACCTTC.

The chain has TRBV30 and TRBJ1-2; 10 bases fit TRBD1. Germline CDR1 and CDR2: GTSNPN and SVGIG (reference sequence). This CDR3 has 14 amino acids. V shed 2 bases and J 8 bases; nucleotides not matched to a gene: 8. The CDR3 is CAWSRTGGSLGYTF. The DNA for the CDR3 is TGTGCCTGGAGTCGGACAGGGGGTAGTCTAGGCTACACCTTC. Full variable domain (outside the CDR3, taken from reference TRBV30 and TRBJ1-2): SQTIHQWPATLVQPVGSPLSLECTVEGTSNPNLYWYRQAAGRGLQLLFYSVGIGQISSEVPQNLSASRPQDRQFILSSKKLLLSDSGFYLCAWSRTGGSLGYTFGSGTRLTVV.

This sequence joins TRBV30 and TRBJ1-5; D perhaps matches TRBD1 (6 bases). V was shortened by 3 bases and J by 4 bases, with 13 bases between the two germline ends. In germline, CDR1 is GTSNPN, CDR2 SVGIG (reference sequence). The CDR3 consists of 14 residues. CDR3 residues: CAWSNGTPNQPQHF. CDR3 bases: TGTGCCTGGAGCAATGGGACACCGAATCAGCCCCAGCATTTT.

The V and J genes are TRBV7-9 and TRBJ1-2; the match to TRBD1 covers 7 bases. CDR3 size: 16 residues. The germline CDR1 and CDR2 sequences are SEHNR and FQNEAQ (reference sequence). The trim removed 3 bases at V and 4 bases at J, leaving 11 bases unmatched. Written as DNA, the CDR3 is TGTGCCAGCAGCTTCTCGACAGGGAGCTACAGCTATGGCTACACCTTC. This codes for CASSFSTGSYSYGYTF.

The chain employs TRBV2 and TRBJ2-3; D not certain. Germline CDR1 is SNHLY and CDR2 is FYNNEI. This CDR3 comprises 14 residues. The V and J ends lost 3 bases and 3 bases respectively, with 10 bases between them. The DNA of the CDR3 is TGTGCCAGCAGTGAGAGTTATGTGACAGATACGCAGTATTTT. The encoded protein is CASSESYVTDTQYF.

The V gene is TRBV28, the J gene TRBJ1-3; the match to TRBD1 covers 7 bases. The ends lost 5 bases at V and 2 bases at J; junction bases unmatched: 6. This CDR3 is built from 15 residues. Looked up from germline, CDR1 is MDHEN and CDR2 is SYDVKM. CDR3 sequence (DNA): TGTGCCAGCAGTCCCCATGACAGGGCTGGAAACACCATATATTTT. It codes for CASSPHDRAGNTIYF.

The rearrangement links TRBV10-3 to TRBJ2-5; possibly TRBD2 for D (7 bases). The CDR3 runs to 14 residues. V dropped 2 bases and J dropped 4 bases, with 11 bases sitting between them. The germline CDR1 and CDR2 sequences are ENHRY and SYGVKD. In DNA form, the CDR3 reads TGTGCCATCAGTGAGAGGGGGGGCGGAGAGACCCAGTACTTC. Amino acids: CAISERGGGETQYF.

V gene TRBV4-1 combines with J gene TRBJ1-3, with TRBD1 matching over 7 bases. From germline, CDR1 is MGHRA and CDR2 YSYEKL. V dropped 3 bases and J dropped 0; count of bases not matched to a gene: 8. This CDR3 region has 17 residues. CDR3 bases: TGCGCCAGCAGCCAGCTGACAGGGCCCCGCTCTGGAAACACCATATATTTT. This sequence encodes CASSQLTGPRSGNTIYF.